These 11 T cell receptor beta chains were sequenced from one sample in a study of cytomegalovirus exposure and HLA in healthy donors. A multiplex PCR was run with 60 Vbeta primers and 13 Jbeta primers. This table comes from immunoSEQ multiplex PCR, and its TCRdb copy is limited to in-frame clones, with some not included. The repertoire includes about 160,000 clones, 80% to 90% of them detected once, and under 7.5% sits in the top ten. Input material: PBMCs. The receptor set was obtained from a man between 50 and 59 years old in good health and CMV-seropositive.

The CDR3 loop is CASSQEGGPANTGELFF. The CDR3, as DNA: TGTGCCAGCAGCCAAGAGGGCGGGCCTGCGAACACCGGGGAGCTGTTTTTT. V and J are TRBV4-2 and TRBJ2-2, with D possibly TRBD2 on 5 matching bases. Germline values: CDR1 LGHNA, CDR2 YNFKEQ. The CDR3 is 17 residues long. The V and J ends lost 0 bases and 0 bases respectively, with 11 bases between them.

The chain employs TRBV6-5 and TRBJ1-5; weak D call: TRBD1 (6 bases). Per germline, CDR1 MNHEY and CDR2 SVGAGI. V gave up 2 bases and J gave up 3 bases, with 11 bases separating them. This CDR3 is 15 amino acids long. The CDR3 is CASSYQTGINQPQHF. The CDR3 coding sequence is TGTGCCAGCAGTTACCAGACAGGAATCAATCAGCCCCAGCATTTT.

The table lists this clone with a count of one. J is TRBJ2-2 and V is TRBV27; D ambiguous. The CDR3 has 13 amino acids. Germline V gives CDR1 MNHEY, CDR2 SMNVEV (reference sequence). V was pared by 4 bases and J by 4 bases, with 7 bases between. The CDR3 region is CASSYGRTGELFF. The CDR3 DNA reads TGTGCCAGCAGTTATGGGCGCACCGGGGAGCTGTTTTTT.

This clone was detected once. The chain combines TRBV7-8 with TRBJ1-2; 8 bases are shared with TRBD1. Trimming at V came to 2 bases and at J to 5 bases, leaving 7 bases not matched to a gene. The germline V gene has CDR1 SGHVS and CDR2 FQNEAQ. This CDR3 contains 15 residues. This CDR3 is CASSLLGQGRYGYTF. The CDR3 region has the DNA TGTGCCAGCAGCTTACTCGGACAGGGCAGATATGGCTACACCTTC.

This sequence joins TRBV7-9 and TRBJ1-2; D remains unclear. This CDR3 is built from 11 residues. Trimming stripped 4 bases from V and 4 bases from J, with 4 bases between. Germline V gene data show CDR1 as SEHNR and CDR2 as FQNEAQ (reference sequence). CDR3 sequence (DNA): TGTGCCAGCAGCTCCAGCTATGGCTACACCTTC. It encodes CASSSSYGYTF.

This chain uses TRBV11-2 with TRBJ2-5; 9 bases map to TRBD1. V trimming: 6 bases; J trimming: 5 bases; junction bases outside the gene matches: 7. The CDR3 is 14 residues long. Germline V gene lookup returns CDR1 SGHAT and CDR2 FQNNGV. Here the CDR3 DNA reads TGTGCCAGCAGAGGCACAGGGGGCCCCGAGACCCAGTACTTC. This translates into CASRGTGGPETQYF.

V usage is TRBV25-1 and J usage is TRBJ2-5; the D is unclear. The J call may be mistaken, given a closer DNA end match to TRBJ2-7. Germline values: CDR1 MGHDK, CDR2 SYGVNS. The CDR3 has 11 amino acids. CDR3 in amino acids: CASSEEYEQYF. The CDR3 DNA reads as TGTGCCAGCAGTGAGGAGTACGAGCAGTACTTC.

V and J are TRBV7-2 and TRBJ1-2; 7 nucleotides agree with TRBD1. Germline V CDR1 and CDR2: SGHTA, FQGNSA. The CDR3 covers 16 residues. The junction had 10 bases not matched to a gene; V was cut back by 1 base and J by 5 bases. CDR3 residues: CASSLGTGANFYGYTF. Here the CDR3 DNA reads TGTGCCAGCAGCTTAGGAACAGGGGCTAACTTTTATGGCTACACCTTC.

The CDR3 loop reads CASGLSGGETQYF. CDR3 nucleotides: TGTGCTAGTGGTTTGTCGGGAGGAGAGACCCAGTACTTC. The gene calls are TRBV12-5 and TRBJ2-5; 7 bases match TRBD2. The J segment lost 4 bases and the V segment lost 2 bases, leaving 1 base of the junction unmatched. Germline lookup yields CDR1 LGHNT and CDR2 FRNRAP. This CDR3 region has 13 residues.

CDR3 DNA: TGCGCCAGCAGCCGTGTTATCCCCTCATCCTTACTAGCGGGACAATCCACCGTCTACGAGCAGTACGTC. Translated, it gives CASSRVIPSSLLAGQSTVYEQYV. The chain is built from TRBV5-1 and TRBJ2-7; 10 nucleotides match TRBD2. This CDR3 contains 23 residues. The V segment lost 4 bases and the J segment 3 bases; nucleotides outside the gene matches: 31. Germline V lookup: CDR1 SGHRS, CDR2 YFSETQ.

The chain has TRBV4-2 and TRBJ1-1; D is possibly TRBD1 (6 bases). Trimming left V 0 bases short and J 11 bases short, with 22 bases between. This CDR3 region has 16 residues. From germline, CDR1 is LGHNA and CDR2 YNFKEQ. CDR3 region: CASSQERVRGDIFAFF. DNA for the CDR3: TGTGCCAGCAGCCAAGAAAGAGTCCGGGGGGACATTTTTGCTTTCTTT.